The T cell receptor (beta chain) under discussion was sequenced for a study of shared clonotypes between healthy human individuals. Study findings and constraints: A reduction in generation probabilities was seen for non-shared clonotypes relative to those shared by all four donors.

Note on this clone: Its antigen is unidentified.

V was clipped by 4 bases and J by 3 bases; unmatched bases: 2. Germline V gene sequence: CDR1 SGHRS, CDR2 YFSETQ. This CDR3 has 14 amino acids. The repertoire was sequenced with immunoSEQ multiplex PCR; TCRdb's copy has only in-frame clones and lacks some. Found here are 150,000 to 200,000 clones, roughly 91% of them singletons; the top ten hold around 0.067%. Sequenced input: naive CD4+ T cells sorted from blood. Documented subset: CD45RA+ positively selected. The TCR originated in a woman aged 25-40 years in good health. The chain employs TRBV5-1 and TRBJ2-7, with 12 bases matching TRBD2. CDR3 protein: CASSGGLAGYEQYF. CDR3 in DNA: TGCGCCAGCAGCGGGGGACTAGCGGGCTACGAGCAGTACTTC.